In this sample, the clone carrying this TCR beta chain turned up a few times. Its cognate antigen is unknown. These data belong to a study of post-analysis software for immune sequencing data. Study observations and caveats: Comparison with controls showed significantly lower normalized Chao1 diversity in multiple sclerosis patients. Samples prepared in the same batch strongly co-clustered by F measure.

Incorporated into the TCR beta cDNA libraries were unique molecular identifiers, which served to reduce PCR and sequencing biases. Out of about 0.9 to 10 million T cells, about 500,000 cDNA molecules were generated. MiXCR, run by TCRdb on the PCR reads, gives a single entry per CDR3 protein. The data show 800,000 to 950,000 distinct CDR3 sequences, with 53% seen just once and over 4% held by the top ten. The TCR originated in a girl aged 10 to 17 with multiple sclerosis. The sequenced sample was blood.

The CDR3 nucleotides read TGCAGTGCTGCTCGCCCCGGGACAGGACTCTACAATGAGCAGTTCTTC. Amino acids: CSAARPGTGLYNEQFF. The chain has TRBV20-1 and TRBJ2-1; TRBD1 agrees at 8 bases. With V trimmed by 5 bases and J by 3 bases, 12 bases remained unmatched. The length of the CDR3 is 16 residues. CDR1 is DFQATT, CDR2 SNEGSKA, per germline (reference sequence).